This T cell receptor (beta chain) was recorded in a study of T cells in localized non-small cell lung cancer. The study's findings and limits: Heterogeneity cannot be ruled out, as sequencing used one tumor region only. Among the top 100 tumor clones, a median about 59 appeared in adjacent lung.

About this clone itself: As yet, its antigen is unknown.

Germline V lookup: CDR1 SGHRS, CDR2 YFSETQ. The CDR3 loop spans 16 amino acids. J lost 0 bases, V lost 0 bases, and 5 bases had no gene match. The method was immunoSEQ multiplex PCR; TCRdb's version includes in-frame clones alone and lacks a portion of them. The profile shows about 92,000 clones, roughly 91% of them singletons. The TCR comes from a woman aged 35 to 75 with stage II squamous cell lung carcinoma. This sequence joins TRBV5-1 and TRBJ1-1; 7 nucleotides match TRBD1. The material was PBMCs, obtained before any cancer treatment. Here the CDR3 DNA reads TGCGCCAGCAGCTTGGGAGGGGGCGCGCTGAACACTGAAGCTTTCTTT. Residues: CASSLGGGALNTEAFF. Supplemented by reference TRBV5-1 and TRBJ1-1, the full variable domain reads KAGVTQTPRYLIKTRGQQVTLSCSPISGHRSVSWYQQTPGQGLQFLFEYFSETQRNKGNFPGRFSGRQFSNSRSEMNVSTLELGDSALYLCASSLGGGALNTEAFFGQGTRLTVV.